Detailed here is one TCR beta chain. Its antigen is not known. The sample is drawn from a study of T cell responses to AZD1222 COVID-19 vaccine. The method was immunoSEQ multiplex PCR; TCRdb's version includes in-frame clones alone and lacks a portion of them. This table holds roughly 160,000 clones, about 83% found once. Germline CDR1 reads SGHKS; CDR2 reads YYEKEE (reference sequence). With 1 base removed from V and 7 bases from J, the gap between germline ends came to 17 bases. The CDR3 contains 16 residues. Findings and limits, study-wide: Spike-specific TCR breadth and depth grew following two AZD1222 doses. Repertoire sampling occurred only after the peak T cell response.

Second doses at about 4 or about 12 weeks were pooled. The J gene is TRBJ1-4, the V gene TRBV5-5, with a tentative D call TRBD1 (5 bases). The sequenced sample was peripheral blood, obtained 28 days after the second AZD1222 dose. The TCR comes from an adult who received the AZD1222 COVID-19 vaccine. CDR3 sequence reads: CASSLTGQTGGEKLFF. DNA for the CDR3: TGTGCCAGCAGCTTGACCGGACAAACTGGGGGTGAAAAACTGTTTTTT.